The rows below give T cell receptor beta chains drawn from one sample of a study of cytomegalovirus exposure and HLA in healthy donors. TCRdb's copy holds only in-frame clones and misses some; the assay was immunoSEQ multiplex PCR. The sample consists of 200,000 or so clones, approximately 84% of them appearing once. What was sequenced was PBMCs. Source of these receptors: a man between 18 and 29 years old in good health and CMV-seropositive. Both conserved end residues are part of each CDR3. The order of the fields is V gene, J gene, D gene, CDR3 protein, CDR3 DNA. A D gene is named only where the DNA matches it firmly.

>TRBV6-1|TRBJ2-7|-
CASSELRGIGVQYF
TGTGCCAGCAGTGAGTTGAGGGGGATTGGGGTGCAGTACTTC
>TRBV19|TRBJ2-7|TRBD2
CASSTGEGRRDEQYF
TGTGCCAGTAGTACCGGGGAGGGCCGGCGGGACGAGCAGTACTTC
>TRBV4-3|TRBJ1-2|TRBD1
CASSADRVSPYTF
TGCGCCAGCAGCGCCGACAGGGTCTCTCCTTACACCTTC
>TRBV5-1|TRBJ2-3|-
CASSAQGGVLSTDTQYF
TGCGCCAGCAGCGCTCAGGGGGGCGTACTAAGCACAGATACGCAGTATTTT
>TRBV29-1|TRBJ2-5|TRBD2
CSVEARRTSSGLAGGQETQYF
TGCAGCGTTGAAGCCCGAAGGACCAGTTCAGGACTAGCGGGAGGCCAAGAGACCCAGTACTTC
>TRBV7-3|TRBJ1-2|-
CASSISYLEGYTF
TGTGCCAGCAGCATCTCTTACTTAGAAGGCTACACCTTC
>TRBV2|TRBJ2-7|-
CASSEGDMSSYEQYF
TGTGCCAGCAGTGAGGGGGACATGAGCTCCTACGAGCAGTACTTC
>TRBV28|TRBJ2-5|TRBD2
CASSGEGLETQYF
TGTGCCAGCAGTGGGGAGGGACTCGAGACCCAGTACTTC
>TRBV5-6|TRBJ2-3|TRBD2
CASSLDGLAAITDTQYF
TGTGCCAGCAGCTTGGACGGGCTAGCGGCGATCACAGATACGCAGTATTTT
>TRBV27|TRBJ2-3|TRBD2
CASSSLREVADTQYF
TGTGCCAGCAGTTCCCTGCGGGAGGTGGCAGATACGCAGTATTTT
>TRBV5-4|TRBJ2-3|-
CASSLAGADTQYF
TGTGCCAGCAGCTTGGCCGGAGCAGATACGCAGTATTTT
>TRBV28|TRBJ2-5|TRBD2
CASVGAGGAETQYF
TGTGCCAGTGTGGGGGCGGGAGGGGCAGAGACCCAGTACTTC